A single sample gave rise to the 2 T cell receptor beta chains below, sequenced in a study of cytomegalovirus exposure and HLA in healthy donors. Primers included in the PCR were 60 Vbeta and 13 Jbeta primers. The data were produced by immunoSEQ multiplex PCR, yet TCRdb's version contains in-frame clones alone and is incomplete. The data hold 180,000 or so clones, with 70% to 80% observed a single time. The sample was PBMCs. These receptors all stem from a man aged 18 to 29 in good health and CMV-seronegative.

V usage is TRBV2 and J usage is TRBJ2-1; 16 positions match TRBD2. The CDR3 extends over 16 amino acids. In germline, CDR1 is SNHLY, CDR2 FYNNEI. The J segment lost 4 bases and the V segment lost 7 bases, leaving 4 bases of the junction unmatched. Here the CDR3 reads CASTGTSGGAYNEQFF. In nucleotides, the CDR3 is TGTGCCAGCACCGGGACTAGCGGGGGGGCTTACAATGAGCAGTTCTTC. The full variable domain, rest sourced from reference TRBV2 and TRBJ2-1, is EPEVTQTPSHQVTQMGQEVILRCVPISNHLYFYWYRQILGQKVEFLVSFYNNEISEKSEIFDDQFSVERPDGSNFTLKIRSTKLEDSAMYFCASTGTSGGAYNEQFFGPGTRLTVL.

The chain employs TRBV4-1 and TRBJ1-5; D possibly corresponds to TRBD1 (5 bases). Germline CDR1 MGHRA, CDR2 YSYEKL. V lost 1 base, J lost 3 bases, and 13 bases lay in between. The CDR3 is made up of 16 amino acids. This chain's CDR3 is CASSQARGTNNQPQHF. DNA of the CDR3: TGCGCCAGCAGCCAAGCACGCGGGACGAACAATCAGCCCCAGCATTTT.